This is a list of T cell receptor beta chains from one sample in a study of cytomegalovirus exposure and HLA in healthy donors. Using immunoSEQ multiplex PCR, the repertoire was profiled, and TCRdb retains in-frame clones only, with some absent. In the table there are about 170,000 clones, over 75% of which are singletons. The source material was PBMCs. These TCRs come from a female donor in good health and CMV-seronegative. Both conserved end residues are part of each CDR3. A D gene is named only where the DNA matches it firmly. Not all rows give a size; the values are once, few, many and, for expanded clones, a class.

clone size: .; D gene: TRBD2; J gene: TRBJ2-7; V gene: TRBV7-8; CDR3 DNA: TGTGCCAGCAGCTCTGGGACCGGGGGGGCCTACTACGAGCAGTACTTC; CDR3 protein: CASSSGTGGAYYEQYF
clone size: .; D gene: TRBD1; J gene: TRBJ2-5; V gene: TRBV6-5; CDR3 DNA: TGTGCCAGCAGTATTCTGGGACAGGGCGGAGAGACCCAGTACTTC; CDR3 protein: CASSILGQGGETQYF
clone size: .; D gene: .; J gene: TRBJ2-5; V gene: TRBV11-2; CDR3 DNA: TGTGCCAGCAGCTTAGTGCAGGGGCAAGAGACCCAGTACTTC; CDR3 protein: CASSLVQGQETQYF
clone size: .; D gene: .; J gene: TRBJ2-2; V gene: TRBV5-1; CDR3 DNA: TGCGCCAGCGGCAGGCGGGGGCACACCGGGGAGCTGTTTTTT; CDR3 protein: CASGRRGHTGELFF
clone size: .; D gene: .; J gene: TRBJ2-1; V gene: TRBV28; CDR3 DNA: TGTGCCAGCAGTTTGGTGGCCAGGGGGGTGAATGAGCAGTTCTTC; CDR3 protein: CASSLVARGVNEQFF
clone size: .; D gene: TRBD1; J gene: TRBJ2-3; V gene: TRBV29-1; CDR3 DNA: TGCAGCGTCCGACAGGGGGCAGGGGATACGCAGTATTTT; CDR3 protein: CSVRQGAGDTQYF
clone size: once; D gene: .; J gene: TRBJ2-3; V gene: TRBV28; CDR3 DNA: TGTGCCAGCAGTCCGGAGTGGAGCACAGATACGCAGTATTTT; CDR3 protein: CASSPEWSTDTQYF
clone size: .; D gene: TRBD2; J gene: TRBJ2-7; V gene: TRBV6-4; CDR3 DNA: TGTGCCAGTAAGGGACTAGCGGGAGGTTGTGGGTACGAGCAGTACTTC; CDR3 protein: CASKGLAGGCGYEQYF
clone size: few; D gene: .; J gene: TRBJ1-1; V gene: TRBV6-5; CDR3 DNA: TGTGCCAGCAGTTACTTTCCGGGGAGCGGTGAAGCTTTCTTT; CDR3 protein: CASSYFPGSGEAFF
clone size: .; D gene: .; J gene: TRBJ1-3; V gene: TRBV15; CDR3 DNA: TGTGCCACCAGCAGAGGTTGGGAGAGCTCTGGAAACACCATATATTTT; CDR3 protein: CATSRGWESSGNTIYF
clone size: .; D gene: TRBD1; J gene: TRBJ2-1; V gene: TRBV27; CDR3 DNA: TGTGCCAGCAGCAGCCGGACAGGGGGATACAATGAGCAGTTCTTC; CDR3 protein: CASSSRTGGYNEQFF
clone size: few; D gene: .; J gene: TRBJ1-1; V gene: TRBV20-1; CDR3 DNA: TGCAGTCGGGTCTCGAACACTGAAGCTTTCTTT; CDR3 protein: CSRVSNTEAFF
clone size: .; D gene: .; J gene: TRBJ1-1; V gene: TRBV29-1; CDR3 DNA: TGCAGCGTTCTAGTGGTAAACACTGAAGCTTTCTTT; CDR3 protein: CSVLVVNTEAFF
clone size: .; D gene: TRBD1; J gene: TRBJ2-6; V gene: TRBV2; CDR3 DNA: TGTGCCAGCCCGAGCACAGGGGTCGGGGCCAACGTCCTGACTTTC; CDR3 protein: CASPSTGVGANVLTF
clone size: once; D gene: TRBD1; J gene: TRBJ1-2; V gene: TRBV29-1; CDR3 DNA: TGCAGCGATGACAGGGGGCTTGGCTACACCTTC; CDR3 protein: CSDDRGLGYTF
clone size: .; D gene: TRBD1; J gene: TRBJ2-7; V gene: TRBV10-1; CDR3 DNA: TGCGCCAGCAGCTGGGACAGTCAGGCCGAGCAGTACTTC; CDR3 protein: CASSWDSQAEQYF
clone size: .; D gene: .; J gene: TRBJ1-6; V gene: TRBV15; CDR3 DNA: TGTGCCACCAGCAGAGATCGGGGTTTACAGTCACCCCTCCACTTT; CDR3 protein: CATSRDRGLQSPLHF
clone size: once; D gene: TRBD1; J gene: TRBJ1-2; V gene: TRBV7-2; CDR3 DNA: TGTGCCAGCAGCTTAGCAGGGGGCTCTGGCTACACCTTC; CDR3 protein: CASSLAGGSGYTF
clone size: .; D gene: .; J gene: TRBJ1-2; V gene: TRBV6-1; CDR3 DNA: TGTGCCAGCAGTGAATACAGGAGTGCTAACTATGGCTACACCTTC; CDR3 protein: CASSEYRSANYGYTF
clone size: .; D gene: .; J gene: TRBJ2-1; V gene: TRBV1; CDR3 DNA: TGCACCAGCAGCCAAGATCTACCGACTAGCGGCTACAATGAGCAGTTCTTC; CDR3 protein: CTSSQDLPTSGYNEQFF
clone size: .; D gene: .; J gene: TRBJ1-3; V gene: TRBV19; CDR3 DNA: TGTGCCAGTAGTCCATCGACTCTTAACTCTGGAAACACCATATATTTT; CDR3 protein: CASSPSTLNSGNTIYF
clone size: .; D gene: TRBD1; J gene: TRBJ1-1; V gene: TRBV5-1; CDR3 DNA: TGCGCCAGCAGCTTCAGGACAGGGCAAGGGACTGAAGCTTTCTTT; CDR3 protein: CASSFRTGQGTEAFF
clone size: .; D gene: TRBD2; J gene: TRBJ2-7; V gene: TRBV6-5; CDR3 DNA: TGTGCCAGCAGTTACTCGAGGGAGGGTCACGAGCAGTACTTC; CDR3 protein: CASSYSREGHEQYF
clone size: .; D gene: .; J gene: TRBJ1-3; V gene: TRBV5-1; CDR3 DNA: TGCGCCAGCAGCTTGAGGGAGGATGGAAACACCATATATTTT; CDR3 protein: CASSLREDGNTIYF
clone size: .; D gene: TRBD2; J gene: TRBJ2-5; V gene: TRBV7-9; CDR3 DNA: TGTGCCAGCAGCTTAACTAGCGGGGAGACCCAGTACTTC; CDR3 protein: CASSLTSGETQYF
clone size: .; D gene: .; J gene: TRBJ1-5; V gene: TRBV15; CDR3 DNA: TGTGCCACCAGCAGAGATCTTACTGGACAGATTAATCAGCCCCAGCATTTT; CDR3 protein: CATSRDLTGQINQPQHF
clone size: .; D gene: TRBD1; J gene: TRBJ2-1; V gene: TRBV6-4; CDR3 DNA: TGTGCCAGCAGTCCCGGGACAGGGGCTTTTGAGCAGTTCTTC; CDR3 protein: CASSPGTGAFEQFF
clone size: .; D gene: TRBD1; J gene: TRBJ2-7; V gene: TRBV18; CDR3 DNA: TGTGCCAGCTCACCGTTCGGGACAGGGGTATTCTACGAGCAGTACTTC; CDR3 protein: CASSPFGTGVFYEQYF
clone size: .; D gene: .; J gene: TRBJ2-7; V gene: TRBV5-1; CDR3 DNA: TGCGCCAGCAGTATGAGTCAGGCCACCTACGAGCAGTACTTC; CDR3 protein: CASSMSQATYEQYF
clone size: .; D gene: .; J gene: TRBJ1-2; V gene: TRBV6-1; CDR3 DNA: TGTGCCAGCAGTGAAGATGTAGACTATGGCTACACCTTC; CDR3 protein: CASSEDVDYGYTF
clone size: once; D gene: .; J gene: TRBJ1-1; V gene: TRBV28; CDR3 DNA: TGTGCCAGCAGTTTATGGGGGGCGCGTTTAGCTTTCTTT; CDR3 protein: CASSLWGARLAFF
clone size: .; D gene: .; J gene: TRBJ1-5; V gene: TRBV19; CDR3 DNA: TGTGCCAGTAGTAGATTAGATCAGCCCCAGCATTTT; CDR3 protein: CASSRLDQPQHF